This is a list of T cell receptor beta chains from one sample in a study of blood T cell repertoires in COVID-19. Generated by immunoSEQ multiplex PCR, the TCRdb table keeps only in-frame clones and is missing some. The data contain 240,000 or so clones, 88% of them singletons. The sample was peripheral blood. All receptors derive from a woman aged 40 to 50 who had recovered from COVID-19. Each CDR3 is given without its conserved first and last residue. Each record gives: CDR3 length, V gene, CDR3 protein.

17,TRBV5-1,ASGPGLAGEGAHTDTQY
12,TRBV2,AKSGAVRQETQY
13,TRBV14,ASSQVGTGPYGYT
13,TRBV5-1,ASSPSGANTGELF
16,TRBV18,ASSLQVLAGGPADTQY
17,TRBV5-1,ASSLGEPGLAASGGEQF
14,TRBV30,AWSHGGGRTHNEQF
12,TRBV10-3,AISESRVNTEAF
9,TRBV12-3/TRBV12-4,ASSLVGPGV
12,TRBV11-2,ASSRQGLNNEQF
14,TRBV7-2,ASSLGRASGSYEQY
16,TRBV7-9,ASSLEWGVRQSTGELF
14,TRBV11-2,ASSLGTGVANEKLF